This T cell receptor beta chain was profiled in a study of blood T cell repertoires in COVID-19. As processed by the authors: By means of reference gene primer amplification, nucleated cell counts were estimated. The protocol was immunoSEQ multiplex PCR, while the TCRdb copy is restricted to in-frame clones and leaves out a portion. That table furnishes V, J and clone size, whereas the DNA furnished D and trimming. Among about 210,000 clones listed, roughly 86% were seen once. This receptor was obtained from a woman aged 40 to 55 with acute or convalescent COVID-19. Sequenced: peripheral blood.

Here the CDR3 reads CASSPIDSTFQETQYF. The CDR3 bases are TGTGCCAGCTCACCAATCGACAGCACTTTCCAAGAGACCCAGTACTTC. The rearrangement links TRBV18 to TRBJ2-5; tentatively, D is TRBD1 (5 bases). Trimming pared 2 bases from V and 1 base from J, leaving 14 bases between. There are 16 residues in the CDR3. Looked up from germline, CDR1 is KGHSH and CDR2 is LQKENI.